This TCR beta chain was found in a study of T cells after yellow fever vaccination. Study-wide background: With SMART-Seq v4 Ultra Low Input, the fractions containing low cell numbers were prepared. Overall study results and limits: At around 95% for CD4 and 75% to 90% for CD8, most primary-vaccination clones showed up again after the booster. Peak timing came faster in the weaker secondary response, day 5 versus 15.

Trimming removed 0 bases from V and 5 bases from J, with 14 bases in between. Per the germline V gene, CDR1 is SGHRS and CDR2 is YFSETQ. The CDR3 runs 15 residues. Worth noting for this clonotype: Its antigen is not identified.

It was through 5'RACE template switching that TCR cDNA was made, with a universal primer site and UMIs added. TCRdb called the 5' RACE reads again in MiXCR, with one record for every CDR3 protein. The sample contains a few hundred thousand distinct CDR3 sequences, around 4.5% of which appear only once. Sequenced here: PBMCs, sampled 15 days after the yellow fever booster vaccination. This chain joins TRBV5-1 and TRBJ1-2; unclear D gene. This sequence was found in a man between 18 and 35 years old who received the YFV17D yellow fever vaccine. CDR3: CASSLDTLSIYGYTF. CDR3 nucleotides: TGCGCCAGCAGCTTGGACACCCTATCTATTTATGGCTACACCTTC.